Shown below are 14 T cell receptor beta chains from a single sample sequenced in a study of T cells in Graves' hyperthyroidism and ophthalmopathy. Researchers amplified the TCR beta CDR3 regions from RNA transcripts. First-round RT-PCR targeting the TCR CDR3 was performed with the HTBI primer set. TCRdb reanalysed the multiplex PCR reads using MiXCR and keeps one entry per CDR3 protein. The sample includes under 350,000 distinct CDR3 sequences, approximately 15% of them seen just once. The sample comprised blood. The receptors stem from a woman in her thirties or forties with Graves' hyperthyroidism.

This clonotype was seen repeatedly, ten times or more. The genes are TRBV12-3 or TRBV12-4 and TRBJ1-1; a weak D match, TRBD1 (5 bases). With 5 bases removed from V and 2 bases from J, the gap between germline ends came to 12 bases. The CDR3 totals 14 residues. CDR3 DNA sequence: TGTGCCAGCAGTACCCGGACACTTAACACTGAAGCTTTCTTT. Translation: CASSTRTLNTEAFF.

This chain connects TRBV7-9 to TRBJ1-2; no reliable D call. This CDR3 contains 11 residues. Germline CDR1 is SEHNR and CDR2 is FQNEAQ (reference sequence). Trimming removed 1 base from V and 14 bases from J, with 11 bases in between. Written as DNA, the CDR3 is TGTGCCAGCAGCTTAGGCGAAGCGGGGACCTTC. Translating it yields CASSLGEAGTF.

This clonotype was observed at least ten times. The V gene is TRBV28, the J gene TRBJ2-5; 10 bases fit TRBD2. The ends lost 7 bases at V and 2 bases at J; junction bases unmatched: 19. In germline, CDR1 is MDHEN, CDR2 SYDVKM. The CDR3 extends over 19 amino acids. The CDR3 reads CASTMGLAGAHVLQETQYF. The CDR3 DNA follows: TGTGCCAGCACTATGGGGCTAGCGGGAGCCCATGTATTGCAAGAGACCCAGTACTTC.

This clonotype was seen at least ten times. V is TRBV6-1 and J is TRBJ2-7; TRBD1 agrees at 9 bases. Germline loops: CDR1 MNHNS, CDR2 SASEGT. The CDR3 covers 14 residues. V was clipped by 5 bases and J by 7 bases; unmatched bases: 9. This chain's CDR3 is CASSTGGQGREQYF. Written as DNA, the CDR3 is TGTGCCAGCAGTACAGGGGGCCAGGGACGTGAGCAGTACTTC.

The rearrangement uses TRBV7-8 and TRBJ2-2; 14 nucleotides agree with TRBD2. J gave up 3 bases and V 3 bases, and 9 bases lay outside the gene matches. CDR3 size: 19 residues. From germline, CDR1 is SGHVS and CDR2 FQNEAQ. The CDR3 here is CASSFSGLAGAKDTGELFF. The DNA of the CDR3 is TGTGCCAGCAGCTTCTCGGGACTAGCGGGAGCAAAGGACACCGGGGAGCTGTTTTTT.

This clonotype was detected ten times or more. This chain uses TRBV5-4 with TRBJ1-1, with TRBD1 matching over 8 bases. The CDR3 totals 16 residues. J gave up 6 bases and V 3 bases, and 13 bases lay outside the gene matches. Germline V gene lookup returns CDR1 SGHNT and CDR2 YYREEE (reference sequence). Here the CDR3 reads CASSSTGDRRGSEAFF. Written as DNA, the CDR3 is TGTGCCAGCAGCTCGACTGGGGACAGGCGGGGATCTGAAGCTTTCTTT.

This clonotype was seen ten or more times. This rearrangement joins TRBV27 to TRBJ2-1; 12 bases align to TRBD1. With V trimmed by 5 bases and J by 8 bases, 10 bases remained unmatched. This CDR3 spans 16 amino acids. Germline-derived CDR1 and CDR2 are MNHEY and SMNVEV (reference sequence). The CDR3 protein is CASSATGTGGFDEQFF. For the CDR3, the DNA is TGTGCCAGCAGTGCCACCGGGACAGGGGGCTTCGATGAGCAGTTCTTC.

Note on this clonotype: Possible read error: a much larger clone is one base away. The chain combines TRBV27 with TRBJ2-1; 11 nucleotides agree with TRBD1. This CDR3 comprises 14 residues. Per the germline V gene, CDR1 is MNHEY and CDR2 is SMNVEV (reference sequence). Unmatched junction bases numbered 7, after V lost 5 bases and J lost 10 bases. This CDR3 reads CASSGGTGGKEQFF. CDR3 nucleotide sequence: TGTGCCAGCAGTGGCGGGACAGGGGGAAAGGAGCAGTTCTTC.

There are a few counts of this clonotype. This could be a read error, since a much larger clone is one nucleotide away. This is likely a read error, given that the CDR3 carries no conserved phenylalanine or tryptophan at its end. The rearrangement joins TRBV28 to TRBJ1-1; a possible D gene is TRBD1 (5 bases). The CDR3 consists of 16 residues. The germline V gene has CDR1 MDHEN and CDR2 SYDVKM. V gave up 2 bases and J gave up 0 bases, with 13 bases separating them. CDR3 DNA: TGTGCCAGCAGTTTAGATACAGGAATTGTGAACACTGAAGCTTTCTCT. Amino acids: CASSLDTGIVNTEAFS.

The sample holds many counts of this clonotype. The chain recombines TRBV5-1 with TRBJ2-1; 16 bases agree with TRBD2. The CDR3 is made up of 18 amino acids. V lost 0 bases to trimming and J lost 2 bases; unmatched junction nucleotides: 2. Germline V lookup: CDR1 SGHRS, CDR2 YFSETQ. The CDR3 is CASSLAGTSGRAYNEQFF. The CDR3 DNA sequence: TGCGCCAGCAGCTTGGCCGGGACTAGCGGGAGGGCCTACAATGAGCAGTTCTTC.

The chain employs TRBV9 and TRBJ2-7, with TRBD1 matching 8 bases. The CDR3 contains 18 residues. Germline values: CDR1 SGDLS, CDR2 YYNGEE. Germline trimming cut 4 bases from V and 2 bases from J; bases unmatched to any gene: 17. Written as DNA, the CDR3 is TGTGCCAGCAGCACGCGGCCGATGGGGACAGGCGGCACCTACGAGCAGTACTTC. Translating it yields CASSTRPMGTGGTYEQYF.

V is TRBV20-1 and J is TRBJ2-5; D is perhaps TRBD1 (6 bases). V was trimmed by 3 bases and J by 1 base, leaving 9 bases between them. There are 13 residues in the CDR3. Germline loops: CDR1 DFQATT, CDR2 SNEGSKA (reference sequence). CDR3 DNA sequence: TGCAGTGCTAGGGAAGGGGGCCAAGAGACCCAGTACTTC. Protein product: CSAREGGQETQYF.

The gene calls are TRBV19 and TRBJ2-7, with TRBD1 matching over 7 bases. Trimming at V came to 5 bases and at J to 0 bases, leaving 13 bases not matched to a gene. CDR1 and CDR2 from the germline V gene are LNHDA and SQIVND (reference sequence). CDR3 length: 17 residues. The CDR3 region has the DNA TGTGCCAGTAGTTACCTGTTTTGGTGGGACAGCTCCTACGAGCAGTACTTC. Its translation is CASSYLFWWDSSYEQYF.

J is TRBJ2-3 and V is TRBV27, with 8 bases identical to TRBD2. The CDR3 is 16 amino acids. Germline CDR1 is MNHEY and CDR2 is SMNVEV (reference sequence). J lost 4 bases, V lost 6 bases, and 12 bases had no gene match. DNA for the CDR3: TGTGCCAGCAGCCACTCGGGGGGGGCCGCTTCAGATACGCAGTATTTT. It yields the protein CASSHSGGAASDTQYF.